What follows describes a single T cell receptor beta chain. Its antigen is not yet known. No per-base quality is available; no much larger clone lies one base away. From cysteine to phenylalanine, the CDR3 is 17 amino acids long. Only the CDR3 DNA stays, 51 bases, in frame from base 1. From the germline V gene, CDR1 is SGHRS and CDR2 is YFSETQ. V and J lose 4 bases and 4 bases, and a span of 21 bases separates them. Each collaborating institution followed its own protocols to collect whole blood in K2EDTA tubes. For TCRbeta analysis, collaborators shipped samples as frozen whole blood, isolated PBMCs, or DNA extracted from either of those sample types. The immunoSEQ Assay, a bias-controlled multiplex PCR, was used to amplify TCRbeta CDR3 regions from genomic DNA. As for the original processing: The number of nucleated cells in each sample was estimated by amplification of reference gene primers within the assay. Sequence reads were collapsed and filtered to measure the absolute abundance of every unique TCRbeta CDR3 rearrangement. For each sample, productive Simpson clonality was calculated as the square root of Simpson's diversity index over productive rearrangements. TCRdb provides this immuneACCESS table in a form limited to in-frame rearrangements. Some clones are lacking; in checked studies, under half of them reflect an unresolved V gene, and why the rest are absent is not known. From that table come the V and J calls and clone size; the DNA was used to work out D and trimming. Recorded for this sample are under 45,000 clones; about 80% of them occurred a single time. In total, the top ten clones hold around 29% of the sample.

This specimen belongs to a study of blood T cell repertoires in COVID-19 (dated by TCRdb to between 2020 and 2021). With regard to the full study: The collaborator samples originated in the United States, Italy and Spain and spanned the acute and convalescent phases of COVID-19. The prospective study material was composed of cDNA or gDNA derived from T cells, B-cell-depleted T cells, or PBMCs. The dataset comprised deeply sampled blood TCRbeta repertoires from subjects exposed to, actively infected with, or recovered from COVID-19. The repertoires were released in a freely available public database meant as a resource for research on the immune response to SARS-CoV-2. Samples were obtained from the ongoing ImmuneRACE study (first 160 participants) and from 1,254 subjects provided by 6 global collaborators. Nearly every sample came with metadata listing a de-identified subject ID, COVID-19 status, age in years and sex. HLA class I and class II types, where available, came from metadata supplied by the sample provider rather than from assay-based typing.

General conclusions and limits of the study: Clinical and demographic metadata were provided uncurated, with the amount varying by source and participant.

The sequence came from an elderly man with acute or convalescent COVID-19. The V gene is TRBV5-1 and the J gene is TRBJ2-1; the D region possibly corresponds to TRBD2 (6 bases align). Source material: peripheral blood. The DNA sequence follows: TGCGCCAGCAGCAAACTAGCTGTCCTGGCGACTTACAATGAGCAGTTCTTC. Translated, this gives CASSKLAVLATYNEQFF.